Listed here are 25 T cell receptor beta chains from one sample, sequenced in a study of blood T cells in healthy people across ages. Primers used in a second PCR of about 7 to 12 cycles were a sample-barcoded 5' primer and a J-beta primer mix. TCRdb re-called the 5' RACE reads through MiXCR, storing one row per CDR3 protein. The sample consists of 2 million or so distinct CDR3 sequences, 40% to 55% of them appearing once. Sequencing used blood. Receptors were obtained from a woman in her thirties or forties in good health.

This clonotype was seen a few times. The chain employs TRBV9 and TRBJ1-1; D may be TRBD1 (6 bases). The CDR3 covers 15 residues. V was cut by 1 base and J by 0 bases, with 10 bases left in between. CDR1 and CDR2 from the germline V gene are SGDLS and YYNGEE. The CDR3 nucleotides read TGTGCCAGCAGCGTATCTCAGGGGCTGAACACTGAAGCTTTCTTT. As protein: CASSVSQGLNTEAFF.

The rearrangement uses TRBV6-6 and TRBJ1-5, with no clear D. The CDR3 loop spans 15 amino acids. Deletions cut 8 bases from V and 0 bases from J, with 14 bases between. Per germline, CDR1 MNHNY and CDR2 SVGAGI (reference sequence). The CDR3 sequence: CASVGAVNSNQPQHF. The CDR3, as DNA: TGTGCCAGCGTCGGTGCGGTAAATAGCAATCAGCCCCAGCATTTT.

As for this clonotype: An end of the junction does not agree with germline; a read error may underlie this. The chain couples TRBV29-1 to TRBJ2-7; D remains ambiguous. The CDR3 loop spans 13 amino acids. Germline V lookup: CDR1 SQVTM, CDR2 ANQGSEA. CDR3 bases: TGCAGCGTTGAAGGGGCCAGGTCCTACGAGCAGTGCTTC. As protein: CSVEGARSYEQCF.

The gene calls are TRBV19 and TRBJ1-5; weak D call: TRBD1 (5 bases). Per the germline V gene, CDR1 is LNHDA and CDR2 is SQIVND (reference sequence). Trimming shortened V by 7 bases and J by 4 bases, and 17 bases separated the two germline ends. The CDR3 has 15 residues. The CDR3 loop reads CASKEGHPENQPQHF. The CDR3 DNA reads TGTGCCAGTAAGGAGGGGCATCCCGAAAATCAGCCCCAGCATTTT.

The rearrangement links TRBV28 to TRBJ2-1, with D perhaps TRBD2 (7 bases). This CDR3 has 15 amino acids. V dropped 2 bases and J dropped 6 bases, with 14 bases sitting between them. Germline-derived CDR1 and CDR2 are MDHEN and SYDVKM. CDR3 sequence (DNA): TGTGCCAGCAGTTTAAGGGGGGGGGCCCTCAATGAGCAGTTCTTC. Encoded protein: CASSLRGGALNEQFF.

Here the CDR3 reads CASSGFLQETQYF. The CDR3 DNA reads as TGTGCCAGCAGCGGATTCCTTCAAGAGACCCAGTACTTC. V is TRBV9 and J is TRBJ2-5; no firm D call. Germline V lookup: CDR1 SGDLS, CDR2 YYNGEE. Trimming cost V 3 bases and J 2 bases, with 8 bases left between them. The CDR3 spans 13 residues. The whole variable domain, remainder taken from reference TRBV9 and TRBJ2-5, is DSGVTQTPKHLITATGQRVTLRCSPRSGDLSVYWYQQSLDQGLQFLIQYYNGEERAKGNILERFSAQQFPDLHSELNLSSLELGDSALYFCASSGFLQETQYFGPGTRLLVL.

The genes are TRBV20-1 and TRBJ2-7, with 9 bases matching TRBD2. The CDR3 is made up of 14 amino acids. The germline gives CDR1 DFQATT, CDR2 SNEGSKA (reference sequence). CDR3 nucleotides: TGCAGCGCTCGGCCGGGACTAGCTTCCTACGAGCAGTACTTC. Translation: CSARPGLASYEQYF.

This clonotype was detected once. This chain connects TRBV12-3 or TRBV12-4 to TRBJ2-3; 7 nucleotides match TRBD1. This CDR3 contains 18 residues. V shed 4 bases and J 3 bases; nucleotides not matched to a gene: 16. The DNA for the CDR3 is TGTGCCAGCAGTTCCCAACGGACAGGTGACTTCCTAACAGATACGCAGTATTTT. Translating gives CASSSQRTGDFLTDTQYF.

This sequence joins TRBV15 and TRBJ2-3; D possibly matches TRBD1 or TRBD2 (5 bases each). Trimming stripped 3 bases from V and 2 bases from J, with 15 bases between. This CDR3 contains 16 residues. Germline CDR1 LNHNV, CDR2 YYDKDF (reference sequence). The CDR3 DNA is TGTGCCACCAGCAGTGAGGGGACCGATTACACAGATACGCAGTATTTT. Residues: CATSSEGTDYTDTQYF.

This chain connects TRBV9 to TRBJ2-7; 7 positions agree with TRBD1. V trimming: 3 bases; J trimming: 3 bases; junction bases outside the gene matches: 9. The CDR3 consists of 15 residues. Germline assignment: CDR1 SGDLS and CDR2 YYNGEE. The CDR3 protein is CASSAGTGQIYEQYF. DNA for the CDR3: TGTGCCAGCAGCGCGGGGACGGGACAGATCTACGAGCAGTACTTC.

Remarks on this clonotype: An end of the junction does not agree with germline; a read error may underlie this. This chain's CDR3 is CASSQEWGQGMLGGEAQYF. CDR3 nucleotides: TGCGCCAGCAGCCAAGAATGGGGACAGGGGATGTTGGGTGGAGAGGCCCAGTACTTC. The chain carries TRBV4-3 and TRBJ2-5; 10 bases match TRBD1. The CDR3 loop spans 19 amino acids. CDR1 and CDR2 (germline): LGHNA, YSLEER.

The chain has TRBV10-3 and TRBJ2-1, with D maybe TRBD1 (6 bases). Germline V lookup: CDR1 ENHRY, CDR2 SYGVKD. The CDR3 is 14 amino acids. Trimming removed 3 bases at V and 8 bases at J, with 14 bases between. CDR3 DNA: TGTGCCATCAGTGACCCCAGGGGAGCCCATGAGCAGTTCTTC. Its protein product is CAISDPRGAHEQFF.

Concerning this clonotype: A read error may produce the germline difference seen at one junction end. This chain links TRBV5-1 with TRBJ2-5; D gene unclear. This CDR3 comprises 14 residues. The germline CDR1 and CDR2 sequences are SGHRS and YFSETQ. The CDR3 nucleotides read TGTGCCAGCACCTTATCAGGTTACCAAGAGACCCAGTACTTC. This encodes CASTLSGYQETQYF.

J is TRBJ1-2 and V is TRBV15, with D maybe TRBD1 (6 bases). CDR3 length equals 14 residues. Germline V gene data show CDR1 as LNHNV and CDR2 as YYDKDF (reference sequence). V was cut by 4 bases and J by 6 bases, with 15 bases left in between. The CDR3 region is CATSIDRPRDGYTF. The CDR3 DNA reads TGTGCCACCAGCATTGACAGGCCAAGAGATGGCTACACCTTC.

The chain recombines TRBV18 with TRBJ1-2, with 7 bases identical to TRBD1. Germline CDR1 KGHSH, CDR2 LQKENI. CDR3 size: 14 residues. V was clipped by 5 bases and J by 4 bases; unmatched bases: 7. The CDR3: CASSETGTSYGYTF. The CDR3 DNA follows: TGTGCCAGCTCAGAGACAGGGACCTCCTATGGCTACACCTTC.

This clonotype came up many times. This rearrangement joins TRBV7-2 to TRBJ2-3, with 7 bases aligning to TRBD2. The V gene's germline CDR1 is SGHTA and CDR2 FQGNSA. The V segment lost 7 bases and the J segment 1 base; nucleotides outside the gene matches: 8. This CDR3 comprises 15 residues. CDR3 residues: CASTAGGDRTDTQYF. The CDR3 nucleotides are TGTGCCAGCACCGCTGGGGGGGACCGCACAGATACGCAGTATTTT. Filled out from reference TRBV7-2 and TRBJ2-3, the complete variable domain reads GAGVSQSPSNKVTEKGKDVELRCDPISGHTALYWYRQSLGQGLEFLIYFQGNSAPDKSGLPSDRFSAERTGGSVSTLTIQRTQQEDSAVYLCASTAGGDRTDTQYFGPGTRLTVL.

Only a few counts were recorded for this clonotype. The V call is TRBV24-1, the J call TRBJ1-2; no clear D. Trimming removed 0 bases from V and 6 bases from J, with 7 bases in between. CDR3 length equals 13 residues. The germline V gene encodes CDR1 KGHDR and CDR2 SFDVKD. This CDR3 is CATSDLVGNGYTF. The CDR3 DNA follows: TGTGCCACCAGTGATTTGGTAGGGAATGGCTACACCTTC.

V and J are TRBV7-2 and TRBJ2-4, with 11 bases aligning to TRBD2. Losses at the gene ends were 1 base for V and 13 bases for J; bases not matched to a gene: 9. This CDR3 has 15 amino acids. From germline, CDR1 is SGHTA and CDR2 FQGNSA. Here the CDR3 reads CASSLEVAGGNTQYF. CDR3 nucleotides: TGTGCCAGCAGCTTAGAGGTAGCGGGGGGGAACACCCAGTACTTC.

This clonotype has more than one count but fewer than ten. The chain joins TRBV20-1 to TRBJ1-4; D not resolved. The ends were cut back, 4 bases at V and 5 bases at J, with 17 bases in the middle. This CDR3 has 15 residues. Germline CDR1 and CDR2: DFQATT and SNEGSKA (reference sequence). In nucleotides, the CDR3 is TGCAGTGCTATACCCTATCTAGGGATAAATGAAAAACTGTTTTTT. Translated, it gives CSAIPYLGINEKLFF.

The V and J genes are TRBV5-1 and TRBJ1-2, with D possibly being TRBD1 (5 bases). V shed 0 bases and J shed 8 bases, with 14 bases lying between them. The CDR3 is 14 amino acids. CDR1 SGHRS and CDR2 YFSETQ come from the germline V gene. The CDR3 coding sequence is TGCGCCAGCAGCTTGGAGGCCAGGGAAGGGGGCTACACCTTC. As protein: CASSLEAREGGYTF.

The gene calls are TRBV12-3 or TRBV12-4 and TRBJ2-5; D possibly uses TRBD1 or TRBD2 (5 bases each). The V end lost 5 bases, the J end lost 11 bases, and 18 bases lay between the germline ends. This CDR3 has 13 amino acids. CDR3 nucleotides: TGTGCCAGCAGTATCGGGGCATACAATGAGCAGTACTTC. This translates into CASSIGAYNEQYF.

The chain recombines TRBV5-6 with TRBJ2-1, with D tentatively TRBD2 (7 bases). CDR1 is SGHDT, CDR2 YYEEEE, per germline. Trimming cost V 3 bases and J 15 bases, with 16 bases left between them. The CDR3 has 12 amino acids. CDR3 sequence (DNA): TGTGCCAGCAGCTGGGGGGGGGCGGCCCTGTTCTTC. It encodes CASSWGGAALFF.

The chain joins TRBV20-1 to TRBJ2-5; 7 bases match TRBD1. CDR1 and CDR2 from the germline V gene are DFQATT and SNEGSKA (reference sequence). The CDR3 is made up of 15 amino acids. The V segment lost 6 bases and the J segment 0 bases; nucleotides outside the gene matches: 10. The DNA for the CDR3 is TGCAGTGCGGTAGACAGGGTCCCTTACCAAGAGACCCAGTACTTC. It is translated as CSAVDRVPYQETQYF.

This rearrangement joins TRBV20-1 to TRBJ2-1, with a tentative D call TRBD1 (6 bases). The tail of the sequence fits TRBJ2-7 better, so the J call may be wrong. Germline CDR1 is DFQATT and CDR2 is SNEGSKA (reference sequence). The CDR3 totals 14 residues. The CDR3 here is CSASGTPNYNEQYF. Written as DNA, the CDR3 is TGCAGTGCCTCCGGGACACCAAATTACAATGAGCAGTACTTC.

This clonotype was seen more than once but under ten times. The genes are TRBV4-2 and TRBJ2-1; a weak D match, TRBD1 (5 bases). The CDR3 sequence is 14 residues long. CDR1 and CDR2 from the germline V gene are LGHNA and YNFKEQ. Trimming removed 1 base from V and 8 bases from J, with 12 bases in between. CDR3 loop: CASSQGQGNDEQFF. CDR3 coding DNA: TGTGCCAGCAGCCAAGGCCAGGGTAACGATGAGCAGTTCTTC.